This passage covers 16 T cell receptor beta chains from one sample sequenced in a study of shared clonotypes between healthy human individuals (dated by TCRdb to 2019 to 2021). The library relied on the immunoSEQ multiplex PCR assay. Sourced from immuneACCESS, this table was stored by TCRdb with only in-frame sequences that have V and J called. A share of the clones is absent; for the studies checked, an unresolved V gene accounts for under half, and the remainder has no known explanation. For this sample there are fewer than 1.4 million clones; about four fifths appear just once. Roughly 0.55% of the sample lies in the top ten. Sequenced input: memory CD4+ T cells from PBMCs. The cell subset or site label of this sample denotes: CD45RA-negative fraction. The receptor source for this set is a young man in good health. Some clones in this sample may be carry-over from other donors' samples.

In DNA form, the CDR3 reads TGTGCTAGTGGTTTGGGGAGGGCCCAGTACTTC. Encoded protein: CASGLGRAQYF. This chain links TRBV12-5 with TRBJ2-5; D may be TRBD2 (6 bases). CDR3 length: 11 amino acids. Looked up from germline, CDR1 is LGHNT and CDR2 is FRNRAP. V lost 1 base and J lost 9, with 6 bases in between.

The V call is TRBV7-9, the J call TRBJ1-3, with D possibly TRBD1 on 5 matching bases. The CDR3 is 16 amino acids. With 5 bases removed from V and 1 base from J, the gap between germline ends came to 15 bases. Germline assignment: CDR1 SEHNR and CDR2 FQNEAQ (reference sequence). CDR3 sequence (DNA): TGTGCCAGCAGCGCTAGGGGAGGGAATTCTGGAAACACCATATATTTT. It is translated as CASSARGGNSGNTIYF.

The V call is TRBV15, the J call TRBJ1-5; TRBD1 is a possible D gene (6 bases). The germline V and J ends were trimmed by 5 bases and 5 bases, with 16 bases remaining between them. There are 15 residues in the CDR3. The germline V gene has CDR1 LNHNV and CDR2 YYDKDF (reference sequence). The CDR3 reads CATSVDRSTHQPQHF. CDR3 nucleotides: TGTGCCACCAGCGTAGACAGGTCAACGCATCAGCCCCAGCATTTT.

This clone has just a few counts. DNA for the CDR3: TGTGCCAGCAGACCCCCAAGCGGGTCCTACGAGCAGTACTTC. The encoded protein is CASRPPSGSYEQYF. This chain connects TRBV25-1 to TRBJ2-7; TRBD2 might be the D (6 bases). The CDR3 covers 14 residues. Germline CDR1 is MGHDK and CDR2 is SYGVNS. V gave up 6 bases and J gave up 1 base, with 13 bases separating them.

The J gene is TRBJ2-3, the V gene TRBV5-1; D is possibly TRBD2 (5 bases). Trimming stripped 0 bases from V and 4 bases from J, with 15 bases between. Germline V gives CDR1 SGHRS, CDR2 YFSETQ. This CDR3 has 16 amino acids. The CDR3 region has the DNA TGCGCCAGCAGCTTGGGGAGGTCGGGTAGGGCAGATACGCAGTATTTT. This gives the protein CASSLGRSGRADTQYF.

This clone was seen a handful of times. The rearrangement links TRBV4-3 to TRBJ2-5; D may correspond to TRBD1 or TRBD2 (6 bases each). Trimming cost V 3 bases and J 5 bases, with 13 bases left between them. Per the germline V gene, CDR1 is LGHNA and CDR2 is YSLEER. CDR3 length: 14 amino acids. CDR3 nucleotide sequence: TGCGCCAGCAGCCAGAGAGGGGGGCTCGAGACCCAGTACTTC. Amino acid sequence: CASSQRGGLETQYF.

In this sample, this clone turned up a few times. V gene TRBV30 combines with J gene TRBJ1-2, with 8 bases fitting TRBD1. This CDR3 has 12 amino acids. V was pared by 5 bases and J by 6 bases, with 5 bases of the junction left unmatched. Germline assignment: CDR1 GTSNPN and CDR2 SVGIG (reference sequence). CDR3: CAWDRGWDGYTF. The CDR3 DNA follows: TGTGCCTGGGACAGGGGATGGGATGGCTACACCTTC.

The chain uses TRBV28 and TRBJ1-3; D is perhaps TRBD1 (5 bases). The CDR3 has 15 residues. The V end lost 6 bases, the J end lost 4 bases, and 16 bases lay between the germline ends. Germline-derived CDR1 and CDR2 are MDHEN and SYDVKM. The CDR3 sequence: CASSDSPPAGNTIYF. The CDR3 nucleotides read TGTGCCAGCAGCGACAGTCCTCCGGCGGGAAACACCATATATTTT.

The chain joins TRBV10-2 to TRBJ2-2; either TRBD1 or TRBD2 may fit D (6 bases each). The germline V gene has CDR1 WSHSY and CDR2 SAAADI. V was clipped by 3 bases and J by 5 bases, with 16 bases between them. The CDR3 is 16 amino acids. The CDR3 region is CASSEKGTGRTGELFF. CDR3 sequence (DNA): TGCGCCAGCAGTGAAAAGGGAACAGGGAGGACCGGGGAGCTGTTTTTT.

CDR3: CASSMGPGMNTEAFF. CDR3 coding DNA: TGTGCCAGTAGTATGGGCCCGGGGATGAACACTGAAGCTTTCTTT. The rearrangement links TRBV19 to TRBJ1-1; D is uncertain. The CDR3 has 15 residues. Germline CDR1 and CDR2: LNHDA and SQIVND (reference sequence). The V end was cut by 3 bases, the J end by 0 bases, with 11 bases between.

This clone has only a few counts. CDR3 residues: CASMVAPYPLHF. In DNA form, the CDR3 reads TGTGCCAGCATGGTAGCTCCTTATCCCCTCCACTTT. The chain uses TRBV6-1 and TRBJ1-6; D is uncertain. CDR3 length: 12 amino acids. V was trimmed by 7 bases and J by 13 bases, leaving 14 bases between them. Germline V gene sequence: CDR1 MNHNS, CDR2 SASEGT.

The chain combines TRBV19 with TRBJ2-5; no firm D call. The ends were cut back, 6 bases at V and 5 bases at J, with 19 bases in the middle. The CDR3 is made up of 15 amino acids. Germline V lookup: CDR1 LNHDA, CDR2 SQIVND (reference sequence). CDR3 amino acids: CASSLSRDGGETQYF. The CDR3 DNA is TGTGCCAGTAGCTTATCTAGAGACGGTGGGGAGACCCAGTACTTC.

Here the CDR3 DNA reads TGTGCCAGCAGTGCAACAGGGTTACTGAACTATGGCTACACCTTC. This encodes CASSATGLLNYGYTF. The chain combines TRBV6-6 with TRBJ1-2; possible D gene TRBD1, 6 bases. Per germline, CDR1 MNHNY and CDR2 SVGAGI (reference sequence). Trimming stripped 5 bases from V and 2 bases from J, with 15 bases between. The CDR3 runs 15 residues.

A few counts support this clone. The chain has TRBV14 and TRBJ2-7; no clear D gene. This CDR3 contains 13 residues. Trimming removed 4 bases at V and 1 base at J, with 8 bases between. From germline, CDR1 is SGHDN and CDR2 FVKESK. The DNA of the CDR3 is TGTGCCAGCAGCCGGGGATCTTCCTACGAGCAGTACTTC. Translating it yields CASSRGSSYEQYF.

J is TRBJ2-2 and V is TRBV5-1; 7 bases line up with TRBD2. V lost 0 bases to trimming and J lost 4 bases; unmatched junction nucleotides: 6. Looked up from germline, CDR1 is SGHRS and CDR2 is YFSETQ. There are 16 residues in the CDR3. CDR3 bases: TGCGCCAGCAGCTTGGTGGCGGGAGACGTCACCGGGGAGCTGTTTTTT. Protein sequence: CASSLVAGDVTGELFF.

This chain joins TRBV5-1 and TRBJ2-1; 16 bases align to TRBD2. Germline V gives CDR1 SGHRS, CDR2 YFSETQ. V lost 4 bases, J lost 5 bases, and 9 bases stayed unmatched. The CDR3 is 18 residues long. CDR3 loop: CASSPRPGTSGGDNEQFF. CDR3 sequence (DNA): TGCGCCAGCAGCCCGAGACCTGGGACTAGCGGGGGGGACAATGAGCAGTTCTTC. Filled out from reference TRBV5-1 and TRBJ2-1, the complete variable domain reads KAGVTQTPRYLIKTRGQQVTLSCSPISGHRSVSWYQQTPGQGLQFLFEYFSETQRNKGNFPGRFSGRQFSNSRSEMNVSTLELGDSALYLCASSPRPGTSGGDNEQFFGPGTRLTVL.